These 2 T cell receptor beta chains came from one sample sequenced in a study of cytomegalovirus exposure and HLA in healthy donors. The PCR was carried out with 60 Vbeta primers and 13 Jbeta primers. The repertoire was sequenced with immunoSEQ multiplex PCR; TCRdb's copy has only in-frame clones and lacks some. The table shows over 150,000 clones, with over 75% occurring only once. The sequenced sample was PBMCs. The origin of the receptors is a woman aged 40 to 49 in good health and CMV-seropositive.

The genes are TRBV29-1 and TRBJ1-2, with D maybe TRBD1 (6 bases). The CDR3 runs 16 residues. Trimming stripped 0 bases from V and 2 bases from J, with 16 bases between. From germline, CDR1 is SQVTM and CDR2 ANQGSEA. The CDR3 nucleotides read TGCAGCGTTGAAGACCTCCCGGGGGGGGCGAACTATGGCTACACCTTC. The encoded protein is CSVEDLPGGANYGYTF.

This clone came up a few times. The chain links TRBV28 to TRBJ1-4; D gene unclear. The V gene lost 8 bases and the J gene lost 4 bases, with 14 bases spanning the gap. The CDR3 runs 14 residues. Germline CDR1 and CDR2: MDHEN and SYDVKM. CDR3 amino acids: CASCRGYGNEKLFF. The CDR3 nucleotides are TGTGCCAGCTGCCGGGGATACGGTAATGAAAAACTGTTTTTT.